This T cell receptor beta chain was recorded in a study of technical replicates of blood from several donors. Sequenced by immunoSEQ multiplex PCR; TCRdb stores in-frame clones only, minus some. The sample contains about 84,000 clones, 90% to 95% of which appear only once. The CDR3 has 17 amino acids. The V segment lost 7 bases and the J segment 8 bases; nucleotides outside the gene matches: 22. From germline, CDR1 is SNHLY and CDR2 FYNNEI. The receptor's source is a human donor in good health. V and J are TRBV2 and TRBJ1-1; TRBD1 agrees at 7 bases. The sample comprised T cells isolated from PBMCs. The CDR3 region has the DNA TGTGCCAGCACTGAGGGTGTTCTCAGGACAGGTCGCTGGGAAGCTTTCTTT. Protein: CASTEGVLRTGRWEAFF.